This T cell receptor (beta chain) was captured by sequencing in a study of T cells after yellow fever vaccination (dated by TCRdb to the late 2010s). Turning to the overall study: The SMART-Seq v4 Ultra Low Input RNA kit was used to prepare libraries from fractions with low cell numbers. To follow T-cell clones before and after both primary and booster YFV17D yellow fever vaccination, bulk TCR alpha and beta repertoires underwent longitudinal sequencing. The cohort comprised two healthy male donors, one aged 18 to 30 and one aged 30 to 39 years. Bulk PBMC replicates and cell subsets were isolated from blood drawn at multiple timepoints before and after both primary and secondary immunization.

Trimming takes 0 bases off V and 4 bases off J; junction bases not matched to a gene: 8. The cysteine opens and the phenylalanine closes a CDR3 of 15 amino acids. Only the CDR3 portion is preserved as DNA: 45 bases, with reading frame beginning at the first base. Per the germline V gene (reference sequence), DFQATT is the CDR1 and SNEGSKA is the CDR2. Results the study describes overall, beyond this receptor: The secondary T-cell response was weaker than the primary response but faster, peaking on day 5 instead of day 15. FACS-sorted repertoires could contain abundant contaminating clonotypes from the bulk population, so computational filtering was required. Most clones expanded after primary vaccination (96% of CD4 and around nine tenths of CD8) were re-detected after the booster, suggesting that broad memory maintenance occurred. A small share of clonotypes occurred in both CD4 and CD8 compartments, likely arising from convergent recombination. The study included only two donors, which limits how far the findings can be generalized.

TCR cDNA was made using 5'RACE template switching, a step that added a universal primer site and unique molecular identifiers. cDNA synthesis was primed from both the TCR alpha and TCR beta constant segments. Library amplification used two PCR steps, and the second PCR step added sample barcodes and sequencing adapters. Sequencing of libraries was performed on Illumina HiSeq 2500 (2x100 bp) or NovaSeq (2x150 bp). Turning to the authors' computational methods: MIGEC handled demultiplexing of reads and collapsing into UMI consensus sequences, while MiXCR performed V(D)J alignment. Using edgeR on replicate PBMC samples, clonotypes were called vaccine-responding if FDR was below 0.01 and the log2 fold change was above 5 up to day 15. Each bulk clonotype was labeled CD4 or CD8 based on which sequenced repertoire, CD4 or CD8, contained the clonotype at higher abundance. TCRdb reworked the public reads: Q25 trimming with fastp, MiXCR clone assembly, productive beta chains retained. For every CDR3 protein sequence, its rows merge into one entry that carries the most common genes and DNA. Clone size and V and J calls follow TCRdb, not the original study. The sample records some 250,000 distinct CDR3 sequences, 6.9% of which are singletons. The top ten clones comprise roughly 0.86% of the sample.

For this clonotype: There is no known antigen for this receptor. No base quality values were provided; no much bigger clone lies one nucleotide off.

Taken with the paper, the label for treatment or condition translates to: live attenuated yellow fever vaccine strain. PBMCs were isolated from peripheral blood using a standard Ficoll-Paque protocol. Dynabeads CD4 and CD8 positive selection kits were used to isolate CD4 and CD8 T-cell fractions. RNA was extracted with TriZol from bulk PBMCs, CD4 and CD8 fractions, and dextramer-positive and dextramer-negative fractions. Sample: CD4+ T cells sorted from PBMCs, taken 15 days after the yellow fever booster vaccination. The TCR sequence derives from a man in his thirties or forties who received the YFV17D yellow fever vaccine. The sequence links TRBV20-1 to TRBJ2-5; TRBD2 matches 7 bases in the middle. The CDR3 protein sequence reads: CSARDQSGNGETQYF. The nucleotides read TGCAGTGCTAGAGATCAGAGCGGGAACGGAGAGACCCAGTACTTC.